The 6 T cell receptor beta chains below all came from one sample that was sequenced in a study of cytomegalovirus exposure and HLA in healthy donors. Amplification used 60 Vbeta primers and 13 Jbeta primers. Clones were read by immunoSEQ multiplex PCR, and TCRdb kept only the in-frame ones, dropping some. Here the sample spans 140,000 or so clones, around three fifths being singletons. The sequencing input was PBMCs. The receptors here all came from a male donor in good health and CMV-seronegative.

The chain uses TRBV5-1 and TRBJ1-1; the D gene is possibly TRBD1 (6 bases). The CDR3 totals 15 residues. Germline CDR1 is SGHRS and CDR2 is YFSETQ. V gave up 3 bases and J gave up 5 bases, with 17 bases separating them. The chain's CDR3 is CASSSAYRAQTEAFF. The CDR3 region has the DNA TGCGCCAGCAGCTCGGCTTACAGGGCCCAGACTGAAGCTTTCTTT.

The V call is TRBV18, the J call TRBJ2-7; TRBD1 might be the D (5 bases). V was pared by 3 bases and J by 4 bases, with 13 bases between. Germline CDR1 and CDR2: KGHSH and LQKENI. CDR3 length: 14 residues. The chain's CDR3 is CASSPRAGEYEQYF. CDR3 in DNA: TGTGCCAGCTCACCCAGGGCCGGTGAGTACGAGCAGTACTTC.

This clone was observed a single time. Other DNA sequences of this sample code for an identical CDR3. The gene calls are TRBV14 and TRBJ1-5, with TRBD1 as a possible D gene (6 bases). The V gene lost 4 bases and the J gene lost 4 bases, with 8 bases spanning the gap. In germline, CDR1 is SGHDN, CDR2 FVKESK. The CDR3 is 13 residues long. This CDR3 reads CASSRTVNQPQHF. The CDR3 region has the DNA TGTGCCAGCAGCCGGACAGTGAATCAGCCCCAGCATTTT.

This clone was found a few times. This sequence joins TRBV7-9 and TRBJ1-2, with D perhaps TRBD1 (5 bases). Trimming shortened V by 2 bases and J by 8 bases, and 12 bases separated the two germline ends. This CDR3 is 13 amino acids long. CDR1 and CDR2 (germline): SEHNR, FQNEAQ (reference sequence). Here the CDR3 reads CASSLRQSTGYTF. The CDR3 DNA is TGTGCCAGCAGCTTACGACAGTCGACAGGCTACACCTTC. The complete variable domain, with remaining parts taken from reference TRBV7-9 and TRBJ1-2, reads DTGVSQNPRHKITKRGQNVTFRCDPISEHNRLYWYRQTLGQGPEFLTYFQNEAQLEKSRLLSDRFSAERPKGSFSTLEIQRTEQGDSAMYLCASSLRQSTGYTFGSGTRLTVV.

The CDR3 nucleotides read TGTGCCAGAAGAAACCGCCAGGGTTGGAACACTGAAGCTTTCTTT. Translating gives CARRNRQGWNTEAFF. V gene TRBV5-3 combines with J gene TRBJ1-1; TRBD1 might be the D (5 bases). TRBV5-3 is noted as an ORF with a role that remains uncertain. V lost 5 bases and J 1 base, leaving 15 bases between the germline ends. CDR3 size: 15 residues.

Only one count was recorded for this clone. This sequence joins TRBV5-8 and TRBJ1-1; perhaps TRBD1 as D (6 bases). Germline lookup yields CDR1 SGHTS and CDR2 YDEGEE. The V end was cut by 5 bases, the J end by 4 bases, with 18 bases between. The CDR3 totals 15 residues. The CDR3 region is CASSRNGGRGTEAFF. CDR3 nucleotides: TGTGCCAGCAGTCGAAACGGTGGCAGGGGCACTGAAGCTTTCTTT.